This passage covers 26 T cell receptor beta chains from one sample sequenced in a study of blood T cell repertoires in COVID-19. Only in-frame clones appear in the TCRdb table, and some are missing; sequencing was by immunoSEQ multiplex PCR. The table has 200,000 to 250,000 clones, about nine tenths seen once. The sample comprised peripheral blood. Receptors originate from a man younger than 40 with COVID-19, enrolled during active disease.

The CDR3 spells CASSQRGGANYGYTF. The CDR3 DNA sequence: TGCGCCAGCAGCCAGCGGGGCGGAGCTAACTATGGCTACACCTTC. The rearrangement joins TRBV4-1 to TRBJ1-2; TRBD1 is a possible D gene (5 bases). Trimming removed 3 bases at V and 0 bases at J, with 11 bases between. The CDR3 sequence is 15 residues long. The germline V gene has CDR1 MGHRA and CDR2 YSYEKL.

The chain links TRBV27 to TRBJ1-1, with 8 bases that match TRBD1. Germline V lookup: CDR1 MNHEY, CDR2 SMNVEV (reference sequence). After removal of 5 bases from V and 3 bases from J, the junction contained 11 bases not matched to a gene. The CDR3 is made up of 16 amino acids. CDR3 residues: CASSPRTGYSDTEAFF. DNA of the CDR3: TGTGCCAGCAGTCCTCGGACAGGGTATTCGGACACTGAAGCTTTCTTT.

V and J are TRBV9 and TRBJ1-1; D call uncertain. CDR3 length: 13 amino acids. From germline, CDR1 is SGDLS and CDR2 YYNGEE. Trimming cost V 4 bases and J 5 bases, with 12 bases left between them. The CDR3 protein is CASSPGSRTEAFF. In nucleotides, the CDR3 is TGTGCCAGCAGCCCCGGGAGCCGGACTGAAGCTTTCTTT. The variable domain in full, completed from reference TRBV9 and TRBJ1-1, reads DSGVTQTPKHLITATGQRVTLRCSPRSGDLSVYWYQQSLDQGLQFLIQYYNGEERAKGNILERFSAQQFPDLHSELNLSSLELGDSALYFCASSPGSRTEAFFGQGTRLTVV.

The rearrangement links TRBV10-1 to TRBJ2-1; 9 bases fit TRBD2. Germline assignment: CDR1 WNHNN and CDR2 SYGVQD (reference sequence). CDR3 size: 16 residues. J was trimmed by 6 bases and V by 2 bases; bases with no gene match: 8. CDR3 sequence (DNA): TGCGCCAGCAGTGAGAGTGGTAGCGGGGGCCGCAATGAGCAGTTCTTC. Translating it yields CASSESGSGGRNEQFF.

This chain uses TRBV9 with TRBJ2-2; TRBD1 matches 7 bases. Trimming removed 0 bases from V and 1 base from J; junction bases left unmatched: 0. This CDR3 comprises 15 residues. CDR1 SGDLS and CDR2 YYNGEE come from the germline V gene. The CDR3 loop reads CASSVGTGNTGELFF. The CDR3 DNA reads TGTGCCAGCAGCGTAGGGACAGGGAACACCGGGGAGCTGTTTTTT.

About this clone: At one end, the junction sequence differs from germline, possibly due to a read error. The rearrangement joins TRBV5-4 to TRBJ1-2; perhaps TRBD1 as D (6 bases). Germline V gene data show CDR1 as SGHNT and CDR2 as YYREEE (reference sequence). The CDR3 is 17 residues long. The CDR3 reads CASSLVGNRPGANPKSF. CDR3 DNA sequence: TGTGCCAGCAGCTTGGTCGGTAATCGTCCAGGGGCGAATCCCAAGTCCTTC.

The J gene is TRBJ1-2, the V gene TRBV7-2; D unresolved. Trimming pared 1 base from V and 1 base from J, leaving 10 bases between. The CDR3 extends over 15 amino acids. Germline V gene sequence: CDR1 SGHTA, CDR2 FQGNSA. This chain's CDR3 is CASSLGPGFNYGYTF. The DNA of the CDR3 is TGTGCCAGCAGCTTAGGGCCGGGATTTAACTATGGCTACACCTTC. Looking up the rest from reference TRBV7-2 and TRBJ1-2 gives the full variable domain: GAGVSQSPSNKVTEKGKDVELRCDPISGHTALYWYRQSLGQGLEFLIYFQGNSAPDKSGLPSDRFSAERTGGSVSTLTIQRTQQEDSAVYLCASSLGPGFNYGYTFGSGTRLTVV.

The chain joins TRBV11-2 to TRBJ1-1; no reliable D call. The CDR3 spans 13 residues. Germline-derived CDR1 and CDR2 are SGHAT and FQNNGV. Trimming took off 4 bases at V and 0 bases at J, with 6 bases between the two ends. CDR3 protein: CASSYGVNTEAFF. The CDR3 DNA is TGTGCCAGCAGCTACGGGGTGAACACTGAAGCTTTCTTT.

This clone came up a few times. The chain employs TRBV6-5 and TRBJ2-7, with 7 bases fitting TRBD1. The J segment lost 1 base and the V segment lost 6 bases, leaving 0 bases of the junction unmatched. The CDR3 consists of 12 residues. Per germline, CDR1 MNHEY and CDR2 SVGAGI. The chain's CDR3 is CASRQGSYEQYF. The CDR3 DNA sequence: TGTGCCAGCAGACAGGGGTCCTACGAGCAGTACTTC.

CDR3 in amino acids: CASSSWNTGELFF. The CDR3 bases are TGTGCCAGCAGTTCGTGGAACACCGGGGAGCTGTTTTTT. The V and J genes are TRBV6-5 and TRBJ2-2; no clear D gene. In germline, CDR1 is MNHEY, CDR2 SVGAGI. The CDR3 has 13 amino acids. V lost 4 bases and J 1 base, leaving 4 bases between the germline ends.

The chain joins TRBV14 to TRBJ2-3, with a weak D call TRBD2 (5 bases). The CDR3 length is 15 residues. The V end lost 1 base, the J end lost 9 bases, and 17 bases lay between the germline ends. Germline loops: CDR1 SGHDN, CDR2 FVKESK. This CDR3 is CASSQVVGGVETQYF. CDR3 bases: TGTGCCAGCAGCCAAGTGGTTGGAGGAGTGGAAACGCAGTATTTT.

The rearrangement links TRBV10-3 to TRBJ2-3; no clear D gene. Germline CDR1 and CDR2: ENHRY and SYGVKD. CDR3 length: 13 residues. Between the trimmed V and J ends, which lost 2 bases and 3 bases, there was a span of 6 bases. In DNA, the CDR3 is TGTGCCATCAGTGAGGAGAGGACAGATACGCAGTATTTT. This gives the protein CAISEERTDTQYF.

This clone has a handful of counts. V usage is TRBV20-1 and J usage is TRBJ1-3; 7 bases line up with TRBD1. Trimming removed 3 bases from V and 3 bases from J; junction bases left unmatched: 2. Germline V gene data show CDR1 as DFQATT and CDR2 as SNEGSKA (reference sequence). The CDR3 spans 13 residues. The CDR3 is CSASTGVGNTIYF. The DNA of the CDR3 is TGCAGTGCTAGTACAGGGGTTGGAAACACCATATATTTT.

The V gene is TRBV6-1, the J gene TRBJ1-2; D unclear. This CDR3 comprises 12 residues. Germline loops: CDR1 MNHNS, CDR2 SASEGT. The V end lost 1 base, the J end lost 14 bases, and 14 bases lay between the germline ends. The CDR3 DNA reads TGTGCCAGCAGTGAAGTGATGGATCCGGGGACCTTC. Its protein is CASSEVMDPGTF.

The chain employs TRBV5-5 and TRBJ2-7; TRBD1 agrees at 10 bases. Germline V gene sequence: CDR1 SGHKS, CDR2 YYEKEE (reference sequence). The CDR3 runs to 14 residues. Unmatched junction bases numbered 3, after V lost 4 bases and J lost 2 bases. The CDR3, as DNA: TGTGCCAGCAGCCAGGACAGGGGGGCCTACGAGCAGTACTTC. This sequence encodes CASSQDRGAYEQYF.

The V and J genes are TRBV7-6 and TRBJ2-7, with 14 bases matching TRBD2. Trimming at V came to 1 base and at J to 7 bases, leaving 3 bases not matched to a gene. CDR3 size: 15 residues. Germline-derived CDR1 and CDR2 are SGHVS and FNYEAQ. CDR3 nucleotide sequence: TGTGCCAGCAGCTTAGGACTAGCGGGGGGGCTTGAGCAGTACTTC. Its protein product is CASSLGLAGGLEQYF.

The chain uses TRBV6-5 and TRBJ1-1; 7 bases match TRBD1. The CDR3 covers 14 residues. The J segment lost 1 base and the V segment lost 6 bases, leaving 5 bases of the junction unmatched. Germline values: CDR1 MNHEY, CDR2 SVGAGI. The CDR3 loop is CASSARGWNTEAFF. For the CDR3, the DNA is TGTGCCAGCAGCGCCAGGGGGTGGAACACTGAAGCTTTCTTT.

The table lists this clone with a count of one. The V gene is TRBV6-5, the J gene TRBJ1-1; D not resolved. The CDR3 length is 16 residues. Trimming pared 2 bases from V and 3 bases from J, leaving 16 bases between. Germline lookup yields CDR1 MNHEY and CDR2 SVGAGI. Here the CDR3 DNA reads TGTGCCAGCAGTTACGGTGGGAGCTCGAGCCACACTGAAGCTTTCTTT. It specifies CASSYGGSSSHTEAFF.

The V gene is TRBV5-1, the J gene TRBJ2-3; 7 positions match TRBD1. The germline gives CDR1 SGHRS, CDR2 YFSETQ. The length of the CDR3 is 15 residues. V was clipped by 2 bases and J by 6 bases; unmatched bases: 9. The CDR3 coding sequence is TGCGCCAGCAGCTTTCGCGCAGGGGGACGGGATACGCAGTATTTT. This sequence encodes CASSFRAGGRDTQYF.

The V call is TRBV7-9, the J call TRBJ2-7, with D perhaps matching TRBD1 (6 bases). Germline CDR1 and CDR2: SEHNR and FQNEAQ (reference sequence). The CDR3 totals 15 residues. Trimming pared 0 bases from V and 1 base from J, leaving 10 bases between. The CDR3 DNA is TGTGCCAGCAGCTTAGCCTTCGGACAGTCCTACGAGCAGTACTTC. It encodes CASSLAFGQSYEQYF. Full variable domain (remainder filled in from reference TRBV7-9 and TRBJ2-7): DTGVSQNPRHKITKRGQNVTFRCDPISEHNRLYWYRQTLGQGPEFLTYFQNEAQLEKSRLLSDRFSAERPKGSFSTLEIQRTEQGDSAMYLCASSLAFGQSYEQYFGPGTRLTVT.

CDR3 nucleotide sequence: TGTGCCAGTAAAATGGACAGGCCCACAGATACGCAGTATTTT. Amino acids: CASKMDRPTDTQYF. The chain uses TRBV6-6 and TRBJ2-3; TRBD1 aligns across 7 bases. The germline gives CDR1 MNHNY, CDR2 SVGAGI (reference sequence). V lost 9 bases, J lost 2 bases, and 8 bases stayed unmatched. The CDR3 runs to 14 residues.

This clone was observed once. This chain links TRBV9 with TRBJ2-5; D gene ambiguous. Trimming took off 0 bases at V and 1 base at J, with 7 bases between the two ends. The CDR3 length is 14 residues. Per germline, CDR1 SGDLS and CDR2 YYNGEE. The CDR3 DNA follows: TGTGCCAGCAGCGTAGCTGGCAGCCAAGAGACCCAGTACTTC. Translation gives CASSVAGSQETQYF.

This chain uses TRBV18 with TRBJ2-7; TRBD2 agrees at 12 bases. This CDR3 spans 16 amino acids. Germline V CDR1 and CDR2: KGHSH, LQKENI. J gave up 3 bases and V 3 bases, and 6 bases lay outside the gene matches. CDR3 DNA sequence: TGTGCCAGCTCACCCCCCGGACTAGCGGGGTTCTACGAGCAGTACTTC. This codes for CASSPPGLAGFYEQYF.

This chain connects TRBV14 to TRBJ2-7, with 9 bases fitting TRBD2. CDR3 size: 18 residues. The ends lost 4 bases at V and 2 bases at J; junction bases unmatched: 15. Germline V gives CDR1 SGHDN, CDR2 FVKESK. This CDR3 is CASSRIAGAPSSPYEQYF. The DNA of the CDR3 is TGTGCCAGCAGCCGCATAGCGGGAGCCCCAAGCAGCCCCTACGAGCAGTACTTC.

There are a few counts of this clone. The chain is built from TRBV7-9 and TRBJ1-6; D might be TRBD1 (5 bases). From germline, CDR1 is SEHNR and CDR2 FQNEAQ (reference sequence). The CDR3 is 13 residues long. Trimming took 2 bases from V and 11 from J, leaving 10 bases between them. The CDR3 sequence: CASSLQGSAPLHF. The CDR3 region has the DNA TGTGCCAGCAGCTTACAGGGAAGTGCACCCCTCCACTTT.

The V and J genes are TRBV3-1 (or the pseudogene TRBV3-2) and TRBJ2-7; D might be TRBD2 (5 bases). V was clipped by 4 bases and J by 5 bases, with 24 bases between them. The CDR3 is 17 amino acids. Germline CDR1 is LGHDT and CDR2 is YNNKEL (reference sequence). Written as DNA, the CDR3 is TGTGCCAGCAGCCCCACCCGAGCCGGACTGGGCCCCAACGAGCAGTACTTC. This codes for CASSPTRAGLGPNEQYF.